The clone carrying this T cell receptor beta chain has only a few counts. Its antigen is not known. The source material, RNA transcripts, was used to amplify TCR beta CDR3 regions. Researchers ran a first-round RT-PCR on the TCR CDR3 using the HTBI primer set. TCRdb re-called the multiplex PCR reads with MiXCR, one entry per CDR3 protein. This sample has around 400,000 distinct CDR3 sequences, with roughly an eighth found just once. CDR1 is LNHDA, CDR2 SQIVND, per germline (reference sequence). V lost 2 bases to trimming and J lost 2 bases; unmatched junction nucleotides: 15. CDR3 length equals 19 residues. The entry originates in a study of T cells in Graves' hyperthyroidism and ophthalmopathy. Broader study findings: Ophthalmopathy was distinguished from stable hyperthyroidism by 13 V-J signatures.

Across 18 months, stable Graves' hyperthyroidism was marked by no progression to ophthalmopathy. Newly diagnosed hyperthyroidism patients aged 18 to 65 years had disease lasting under 2 months. Patients with uncontrolled infections, other autoimmune diseases, pregnancy or lactation were excluded. This receptor was obtained from a woman aged 18-30 years with Graves' hyperthyroidism. Sequencing was performed on blood. The chain joins TRBV19 to TRBJ1-5, with TRBD1 identical over 7 bases. Written as DNA, the CDR3 is TGTGCCAGTAGTATATCCCGGGACAGTTGGGTCCGTGGCAATCAGCCCCAGCATTTT. This translates into CASSISRDSWVRGNQPQHF.